The next 26 T cell receptor beta chains were all read from a single sample in a study of T-cell reconstitution after alpha-beta-depleted transplantation in children. Library preparation (for TCRbeta) was performed with unique molecular identifiers. TCRdb recomputed calls from the PCR reads with MiXCR, one row per CDR3 protein. The table lists 60,000 to 85,000 distinct CDR3 sequences, 18% of them singletons. The input for sequencing was PBMCs, mostly from graft donor cells, taken 360 days after TCRalphabeta/CD19-depleted stem cell transplant. All receptors derive from a male patient aged 2 to 9 who had a stem cell transplant for acute lymphoblastic leukemia, so the T cells may come from the graft donor.

This chain joins TRBV5-1 and TRBJ1-4; D not certain. With 0 bases removed from V and 3 bases from J, the gap between germline ends came to 9 bases. The CDR3 has 15 amino acids. Germline CDR1 is SGHRS and CDR2 is YFSETQ. CDR3 region: CASSLGRHSNEKLFF. CDR3 nucleotides: TGCGCCAGCAGCTTGGGTAGACACTCTAATGAAAAACTGTTTTTT.

This clonotype was detected a few times. The chain recombines TRBV4-1 with TRBJ2-7; 7 nucleotides line up with TRBD1. The CDR3 is 16 amino acids. Trimming removed 1 base from V and 3 bases from J; junction bases left unmatched: 9. The V gene's germline CDR1 is MGHRA and CDR2 YSYEKL. The DNA for the CDR3 is TGCGCCAGCAGCCAAGGAAGGGGGCGAGGGAACTACGAGCAGTACTTC. Its protein is CASSQGRGRGNYEQYF.

The genes are TRBV6-5 and TRBJ2-5, with D perhaps being TRBD1 or TRBD2 (7 bases each). The V end was cut by 2 bases, the J end by 2 bases, with 18 bases between. From germline, CDR1 is MNHEY and CDR2 SVGAGI. The CDR3 totals 17 residues. CDR3: CASSYGRGRGGQETQYF. CDR3 coding DNA: TGTGCCAGCAGTTACGGGAGGGGGCGCGGTGGACAAGAGACCCAGTACTTC.

This clonotype was found a few times. The J gene is TRBJ2-3, the V gene TRBV29-1, with D tentatively TRBD1 (5 bases). The germline CDR1 and CDR2 sequences are SQVTM and ANQGSEA. The CDR3 contains 14 residues. Trimming removed 4 bases from V and 2 bases from J, with 13 bases in between. The DNA of the CDR3 is TGCAGCGTTGGTCACGACAGATCCACAGATACGCAGTATTTT. Its protein product is CSVGHDRSTDTQYF.

This clonotype was seen only a few times. The rearrangement uses TRBV5-1 and TRBJ1-2; possible D gene TRBD1, 6 bases. Trimming left V 4 bases short and J 3 bases short, with 16 bases between. This CDR3 is built from 15 residues. Germline V gene data show CDR1 as SGHRS and CDR2 as YFSETQ. The CDR3 sequence: CASSLQQGFDYGYTF. In DNA form, the CDR3 reads TGCGCCAGCAGCCTCCAACAGGGATTCGACTATGGCTACACCTTC.

This clonotype was counted a single time. The CDR3 region is CASILGGSGANVLTF. In DNA form, the CDR3 reads TGTGCCAGCATTCTTGGGGGCTCTGGGGCCAACGTCCTGACTTTC. This sequence joins TRBV2 and TRBJ2-6, with D perhaps being TRBD1 or TRBD2 (5 bases each). Germline-derived CDR1 and CDR2 are SNHLY and FYNNEI. CDR3 size: 15 residues. Trimming removed 7 bases from V and 0 bases from J, with 10 bases in between.

This clonotype was observed a handful of times. This CDR3 reads CSVRGQGNTEAFF. CDR3 nucleotide sequence: TGCAGCGTTAGAGGACAGGGGAACACTGAAGCTTTCTTT. The V call is TRBV29-1, the J call TRBJ1-1; 8 bases match TRBD1. The germline V gene has CDR1 SQVTM and CDR2 ANQGSEA. Trimming removed 5 bases from V and 1 base from J; junction bases left unmatched: 3. The length of the CDR3 is 13 residues.

In nucleotides, the CDR3 is TGTGCCAGTAGTAGCGGCCCTTATAACATTCAGTACTTC. This sequence encodes CASSSGPYNIQYF. The rearrangement uses TRBV19 and TRBJ2-4; D gene uncertain. The V gene lost 4 bases and the J gene lost 7 bases, with 11 bases spanning the gap. The CDR3 is made up of 13 amino acids. CDR1 and CDR2 from the germline V gene are LNHDA and SQIVND (reference sequence).

The chain employs TRBV2 and TRBJ2-4, with 9 bases lining up with TRBD1. The CDR3 extends over 19 amino acids. V gave up 7 bases and J gave up 6 bases; unmatched junction bases: 22. Germline V gene data show CDR1 as SNHLY and CDR2 as FYNNEI. Here the CDR3 reads CASTDEPKWDRVRGNIQYF. The CDR3 coding sequence is TGTGCCAGCACCGACGAACCTAAGTGGGACAGGGTGAGAGGAAACATTCAGTACTTC.

This clonotype was counted ten times or more. J is TRBJ2-7 and V is TRBV11-2; TRBD1 might be the D (5 bases). The CDR3 totals 13 residues. CDR1 and CDR2 from the germline V gene are SGHAT and FQNNGV. V shed 5 bases and J shed 0 bases, with 8 bases lying between them. CDR3 nucleotide sequence: TGTGCCAGCAGCGCGACAGTCTCCTACGAGCAGTACTTC. Translated: CASSATVSYEQYF. Supplemented by reference TRBV11-2 and TRBJ2-7, the full variable domain reads EAGVAQSPRYKIIEKRQSVAFWCNPISGHATLYWYQQILGQGPKLLIQFQNNGVVDDSQLPKDRFSAERLKGVDSTLKIQPAKLEDSAVYLCASSATVSYEQYFGPGTRLTVT.

A few counts support this clonotype. This chain uses TRBV30 with TRBJ2-7; tentatively, D is TRBD2 (6 bases). This CDR3 is 15 amino acids long. Per the germline V gene, CDR1 is GTSNPN and CDR2 is SVGIG (reference sequence). V lost 4 bases, J lost 4 bases, and 20 bases lay in between. The CDR3 DNA follows: TGTGCCTGGACCCTCTTGGAGGCGGGACGTTACGAGCAGTACTTC. Encoded protein: CAWTLLEAGRYEQYF.

This clonotype was seen ten or more times. The V gene is TRBV5-1, the J gene TRBJ2-7; weak D call: TRBD2 (6 bases). This CDR3 contains 13 residues. In germline, CDR1 is SGHRS, CDR2 YFSETQ. Trimming took 4 bases from V and 5 from J, leaving 13 bases between them. The CDR3 DNA is TGCGCCAGCAGCATTCCCGGGACTCACGAGCAGTACTTC. It specifies CASSIPGTHEQYF.

This chain joins TRBV2 and TRBJ2-7, with 9 positions matching TRBD1. The ends lost 3 bases at V and 4 bases at J; junction bases unmatched: 22. Looked up from germline, CDR1 is SNHLY and CDR2 is FYNNEI. The CDR3 is 20 residues long. The chain's CDR3 is CASSEDTKTPRHRGLYEQYF. CDR3 nucleotide sequence: TGTGCCAGCAGTGAGGATACAAAAACACCTAGGCACAGGGGGCTTTACGAGCAGTACTTC.

This clonotype has a handful of counts. The chain is built from TRBV3-1 and TRBJ1-2; D gene ambiguous. CDR3 length equals 13 residues. CDR1 and CDR2 from the germline V gene are LGHDT and YNNKEL (reference sequence). Trimming shortened V by 0 bases and J by 5 bases, and 7 bases separated the two germline ends. The CDR3 DNA reads TGTGCCAGCAGCCAAGAGAGGGCGTATGGCTACACCTTC. Translated: CASSQERAYGYTF.

The V and J genes are TRBV5-1 and TRBJ2-1; 10 positions match TRBD2. Germline V CDR1 and CDR2: SGHRS, YFSETQ. The CDR3 covers 17 residues. J lost 8 bases, V lost 4 bases, and 15 bases had no gene match. The CDR3 coding sequence is TGCGCCAGCAGCCCCCTCCCAACTAGCGGGACTACACATGAGCAGTTCTTC. It is translated as CASSPLPTSGTTHEQFF.

The chain links TRBV13 to TRBJ2-1; 13 positions match TRBD2. The junction had 10 bases not matched to a gene; V was cut back by 4 bases and J by 1 base. Germline CDR1 PRHDT, CDR2 FYEKMQ (reference sequence). The CDR3 totals 19 residues. CDR3 coding DNA: TGTGCCAGCAGCTCGCGACTAGCGGGAGGTTGGTGGTCCTACAATGAGCAGTTCTTC. Protein: CASSSRLAGGWWSYNEQFF. The full variable domain, with the rest looked up from reference TRBV13 and TRBJ2-1, is AAGVIQSPRHLIKEKRETATLKCYPIPRHDTVYWYQQGPGQDPQFLISFYEKMQSDKGSIPDRFSAQQFSDYHSELNMSSLELGDSALYFCASSSRLAGGWWSYNEQFFGPGTRLTVL.

This clonotype turned up a few times. V usage is TRBV6-5 and J usage is TRBJ2-3, with TRBD2 identical over 7 bases. Germline CDR1 MNHEY, CDR2 SVGAGI. V dropped 2 bases and J dropped 2; count of bases not matched to a gene: 4. The CDR3 is 15 residues long. CDR3 sequence: CASSYAGAFTDTQYF. Here the CDR3 DNA reads TGTGCCAGCAGTTACGCGGGAGCGTTCACAGATACGCAGTATTTT.

The V and J genes are TRBV10-3 and TRBJ2-3; D is tentatively TRBD1 or TRBD2 (5 bases each). Trimming stripped 3 bases from V and 7 bases from J, with 14 bases between. CDR3 length equals 14 residues. Germline loops: CDR1 ENHRY, CDR2 SYGVKD. The CDR3 sequence is CAISERDLGNTQYF. The CDR3 DNA reads as TGTGCCATCAGTGAACGGGACCTAGGGAATACGCAGTATTTT.

In its sample, this clonotype was seen many times. V is TRBV4-1 and J is TRBJ2-1, with no clear D. CDR1 MGHRA and CDR2 YSYEKL come from the germline V gene. Trimming stripped 1 base from V and 7 bases from J, with 8 bases between. CDR3 length: 13 amino acids. For the CDR3, the DNA is TGCGCCAGCAGCCAAGGTCGCACAAATGAGCAGTTCTTC. Residues: CASSQGRTNEQFF.

This clonotype was recorded at least ten times. The V call is TRBV7-9, the J call TRBJ2-3, with TRBD2 matching over 10 bases. The CDR3 is 14 residues long. The trim removed 5 bases at V and 5 bases at J, leaving 4 bases unmatched. Germline V gene sequence: CDR1 SEHNR, CDR2 FQNEAQ (reference sequence). The CDR3 loop reads CASSRTSGRDTQYF. CDR3 nucleotide sequence: TGTGCCAGCAGCCGGACTAGCGGCAGAGATACGCAGTATTTT. The full variable domain, completed using reference TRBV7-9 and TRBJ2-3, is DTGVSQNPRHKITKRGQNVTFRCDPISEHNRLYWYRQTLGQGPEFLTYFQNEAQLEKSRLLSDRFSAERPKGSFSTLEIQRTEQGDSAMYLCASSRTSGRDTQYFGPGTRLTVL.

This chain uses TRBV7-9 with TRBJ2-7; D call uncertain. CDR1 and CDR2 from the germline V gene are SEHNR and FQNEAQ (reference sequence). CDR3 size: 15 residues. V dropped 1 base and J dropped 0 bases, with 10 bases sitting between them. The CDR3 is CASSLDSSSSYEQYF. The CDR3 DNA follows: TGTGCCAGCAGCTTAGATTCCAGTAGCTCCTACGAGCAGTACTTC.

This clonotype has more than one count but fewer than ten. The chain employs TRBV11-1 and TRBJ2-1, with D tentatively TRBD1 or TRBD2 (5 bases each). V was shortened by 7 bases and J by 0 bases, with 22 bases between the two germline ends. In germline, CDR1 is SGHAT, CDR2 FQDESV (reference sequence). CDR3 length: 18 residues. The CDR3 bases are TGTGCCAGCACCCCCAGAGGCTCCGGGACCCGCTCCTACAATGAGCAGTTCTTC. As protein: CASTPRGSGTRSYNEQFF.

Only a few counts were recorded for this clonotype. The V and J genes are TRBV6-5 and TRBJ2-7; 7 bases are a match to TRBD2. The CDR3 totals 13 residues. J gave up 7 bases and V 2 bases, and 5 bases lay outside the gene matches. Germline CDR1 is MNHEY and CDR2 is SVGAGI. CDR3 nucleotides: TGTGCCAGCAGTTACGTGGGAGGGCATGAGCAGTACTTC. Translated, it gives CASSYVGGHEQYF.

CDR3 in amino acids: CASRLAGGAYTQYF. CDR3 nucleotides: TGTGCCAGCAGACTAGCGGGAGGAGCTTATACGCAGTATTTT. This chain connects TRBV27 to TRBJ2-3; 12 positions agree with TRBD2. Per the germline V gene, CDR1 is MNHEY and CDR2 is SMNVEV (reference sequence). This CDR3 comprises 14 residues. The V gene end was trimmed by 6 bases and the J gene end by 7 bases; junction bases not matched to a gene: 5.

This clonotype was seen a few times. The chain joins TRBV5-1 to TRBJ2-3; TRBD1 might be the D (5 bases). The CDR3 runs 14 residues. The germline V and J ends were trimmed by 1 base and 3 bases, with 9 bases remaining between them. Per the germline V gene, CDR1 is SGHRS and CDR2 is YFSETQ. CDR3 sequence reads: CASSLQGRTDTQYF. The CDR3 DNA reads as TGCGCCAGCAGCTTGCAGGGAAGGACAGATACGCAGTATTTT.

A few counts support this clonotype. The CDR3 spells CASSSMRTGPYNEQFF. Here the CDR3 DNA reads TGTGCCAGCAGCTCCATGAGGACAGGTCCCTACAATGAGCAGTTCTTC. The V call is TRBV5-5, the J call TRBJ2-1; TRBD1 agrees at 7 bases. Germline CDR1 SGHKS, CDR2 YYEKEE (reference sequence). The V segment lost 3 bases and the J segment 2 bases; nucleotides outside the gene matches: 8. The CDR3 is 16 amino acids.